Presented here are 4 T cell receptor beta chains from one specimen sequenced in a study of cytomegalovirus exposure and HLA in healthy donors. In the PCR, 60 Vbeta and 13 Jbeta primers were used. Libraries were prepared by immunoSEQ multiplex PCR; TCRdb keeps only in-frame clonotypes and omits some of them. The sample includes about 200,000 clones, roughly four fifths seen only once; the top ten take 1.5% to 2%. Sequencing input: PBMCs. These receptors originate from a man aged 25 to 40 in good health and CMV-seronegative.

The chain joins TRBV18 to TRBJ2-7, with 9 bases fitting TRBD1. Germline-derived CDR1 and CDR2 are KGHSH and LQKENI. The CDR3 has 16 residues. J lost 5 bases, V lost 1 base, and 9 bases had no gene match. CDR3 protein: CASSPHAGQGFHEQYF. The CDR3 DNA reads TGTGCCAGCTCACCACACGCGGGACAGGGATTCCACGAGCAGTACTTC.

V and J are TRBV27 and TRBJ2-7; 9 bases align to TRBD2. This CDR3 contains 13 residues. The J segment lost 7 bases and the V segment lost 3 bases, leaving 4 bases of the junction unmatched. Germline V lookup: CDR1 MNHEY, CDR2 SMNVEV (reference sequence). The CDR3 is CASSFSSGNEQYF. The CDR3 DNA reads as TGTGCCAGCAGTTTTTCTAGCGGGAATGAGCAGTACTTC.

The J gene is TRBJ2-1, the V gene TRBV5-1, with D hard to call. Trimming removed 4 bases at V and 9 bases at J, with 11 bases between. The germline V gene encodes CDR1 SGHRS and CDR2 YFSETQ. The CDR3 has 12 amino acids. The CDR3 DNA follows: TGCGCCAGCAGCACTTCACTCGGTGAGCAGTTCTTC. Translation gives CASSTSLGEQFF.

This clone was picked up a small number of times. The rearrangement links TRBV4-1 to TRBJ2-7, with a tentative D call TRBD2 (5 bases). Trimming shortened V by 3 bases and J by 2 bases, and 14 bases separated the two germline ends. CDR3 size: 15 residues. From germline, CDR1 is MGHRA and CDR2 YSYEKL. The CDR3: CASSQGREGPYEQYF. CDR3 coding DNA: TGCGCCAGCAGCCAGGGCCGGGAAGGGCCCTACGAGCAGTACTTC.